The clone carrying this TCR beta chain appeared a single time. TCRdb keeps only in-frame clones here, not all; method: immunoSEQ multiplex PCR. The sample lists about 250,000 clones, 86% occurring once. The length of the CDR3 is 14 residues. CDR1 is GTSNPN, CDR2 SVGIG, per germline (reference sequence). Trimming cost V 3 bases and J 0 bases; bases outside gene matches: 3. This entry is derived from a study of blood T cell repertoires in COVID-19. Study-level background: Nucleic acid was either cDNA or gDNA, and it came from T cells, B-cell-depleted T cells, or PBMCs.

The study assigned cohorts using participant-reported clinical history. Sequenced material: PBMCs or T cells enriched from blood (not recorded which). The rearrangement uses TRBV30 and TRBJ1-2; 8 nucleotides match TRBD1. This receptor was obtained from a man aged 18 to 30 who had recovered from COVID-19. The CDR3 sequence: CAWRDRGSNYGYTF. The CDR3 DNA reads as TGTGCCTGGAGAGACAGGGGCTCTAACTATGGCTACACCTTC.